This T cell receptor beta chain comes out of a study of T-cell reconstitution after alpha-beta-depleted transplantation in children. The CDR3 runs 17 residues. Per germline, CDR1 MGHRA and CDR2 YSYEKL. J gave up 2 bases and V 0 bases, and 5 bases lay outside the gene matches. Details on this clonotype: The target antigen is unknown.

Study-wide findings and caveats: After transplant, at about two months, alpha-beta T cells were reportedly derived from several hundred expanded graft clones.

Preparation of the TCRbeta library used unique molecular identifiers. TCRdb re-derived calls from the PCR reads in MiXCR, one entry per CDR3 protein. This sample has about 440,000 distinct CDR3 sequences, with approximately 41% found just once. This TCR was recovered from a girl aged 2 to 10 with aplastic anemia, due to receive a stem cell transplant. The chain couples TRBV4-1 to TRBJ2-1; 9 nucleotides align to TRBD2. The sample was PBMCs, taken before TCRalphabeta/CD19-depleted stem cell transplant. CDR3 protein: CASSQDLSGGTYNEQFF. As DNA, the CDR3 is TGCGCCAGCAGCCAAGATCTAAGCGGGGGGACCTACAATGAGCAGTTCTTC.